The sequence of this T cell receptor (beta chain) was determined in a study of OX40 agonist ivuxolimab in advanced cancers. Study background: Under the entry rules, prior anti-PD-1, anti-PD-L1 or anti-CTLA-4 therapy was allowed, and around 36% had some.

Trimming took 6 bases from V and 9 from J, leaving 12 bases between them. The CDR3 length is 13 residues. CDR1 is MNHEY and CDR2 is SVGAGI in the germline V gene. Worth noting for this clone: Its antigen remains unidentified.

Data came from immunoSEQ multiplex PCR; TCRdb stores just in-frame clones and leaves some out. This table holds 100,000 or so clones, about 96% found once. General study findings and limits: On average, CD8+ T cells had more expanded clones than CD4+. Dosing at 0.1 to 3.0 mg/kg was accompanied by clonal expansion of CD4+ and CD8+ blood T cells by week 6.

The TCR sequence derives from an adult with an advanced solid tumor such as melanoma, head and neck, liver or kidney cancer. V gene TRBV6-5 combines with J gene TRBJ1-6, with a possible D match to TRBD1 (6 bases). This specimen was CD4+ or CD8+ T cells sorted from blood, taken in a trial of the OX40 agonist ivuxolimab. For the CDR3, the DNA is TGTGCCAGCAGCCTCGGGACACTTTCACCCCTCCACTTT. Translation gives CASSLGTLSPLHF.